This T cell receptor (beta chain) was recovered during a study of T cell responses to AZD1222 COVID-19 vaccine. General study results and limits: Close to half of spike-specific TCRs reportedly recognize unmutated variant regions. Once two AZD1222 doses were given, Spike-specific TCR breadth and depth went up. No day 14 peak samples; only post-peak repertoires were characterized.

This CDR3 region has 15 residues. V was pared by 0 bases and J by 8 bases, with 6 bases of the junction left unmatched. Germline CDR1 is SGHRS and CDR2 is YFSETQ. As concerns this clone: What it recognizes is unknown.

Assay: immunoSEQ multiplex PCR; the TCRdb copy retains only in-frame clones and omits some. The sample includes approximately 140,000 clones, roughly 80% of them seen just once. This chain links TRBV5-1 with TRBJ1-4; 8 positions agree with TRBD1. The material sequenced was peripheral blood, taken on day 0 of MenACWY control vaccination. The source is an adult in good health. CDR3 sequence reads: CASSLGTGSNEKLFF. The CDR3, as DNA: TGCGCCAGCAGCTTGGGGACAGGGTCCAACGAAAAACTGTTTTTT.